One sample yielded the 23 T cell receptor beta chains listed below, sequenced in a study of monozygotic twins with inflammatory bowel disease. TCRdb reprocessed the 5' RACE reads and reports one entry per CDR3 protein, with no DNA. This table lists around 380,000 distinct CDR3 sequences. The specimen was blood. The receptors originated from a human donor with ulcerative colitis or Crohn's disease, or a healthy co-twin of an affected twin (not recorded which).

V is TRBV6-1 and J is TRBJ2-3; as DNA is missing, the TRBD2 call by TCRdb cannot be tested. CDR3 size: 14 residues. Germline V CDR1 and CDR2: MNHNS, SASEGT. The CDR3 region is CASSDRGGTDTQYF.

The J gene is TRBJ2-1, the V gene TRBV12-3 or TRBV12-4; TCRdb selects TRBD2, and the lack of DNA leaves this call unchecked. The CDR3 sequence is 16 residues long. The CDR3 reads CASSPPGLAGRVEQFF.

The chain combines TRBV5-1 with TRBJ1-4. The CDR3 runs to 15 residues. Germline CDR1 SGHRS, CDR2 YFSETQ. The CDR3 sequence is CASSPDSGINEKLFF.

CDR3 residues: CASSFTGTEQYF. This chain connects TRBV7-9 to TRBJ2-7; with no DNA, the TCRdb D assignment of TRBD1 cannot be verified. The CDR3 is made up of 12 amino acids. Germline lookup yields CDR1 SEHNR and CDR2 FQNEAQ (reference sequence).

The chain combines TRBV5-1 with TRBJ1-4; TCRdb outputs TRBD1, but without DNA this stays unchecked. CDR1 and CDR2 (germline): SGHRS, YFSETQ. The CDR3 is 15 residues long. The CDR3: CASSTGQGTNEKLFF.

V gene TRBV20-1 combines with J gene TRBJ2-7. The CDR3 runs 12 residues. Germline CDR1 is DFQATT and CDR2 is SNEGSKA (reference sequence). The CDR3 loop reads CSASNSPYEQYF.

The CDR3 sequence is CASSQERATNTGELFF. This chain connects TRBV3-1 to TRBJ2-2; TCRdb outputs TRBD2, but without DNA this stays unchecked. This CDR3 region has 16 residues. The germline V gene encodes CDR1 LGHDT and CDR2 YNNKEL (reference sequence).

This chain uses TRBV29-1 with TRBJ1-5; the D call of TRBD1 rests on TCRdb alone, since no DNA is present to check it. There are 14 residues in the CDR3. The germline CDR1 and CDR2 sequences are SQVTM and ANQGSEA. Here the CDR3 reads CSAIGQGGNQPQHF.

The V gene is TRBV28, the J gene TRBJ1-2; TCRdb names TRBD1, which stays unverified in the absence of DNA. The CDR3 length is 15 residues. From germline, CDR1 is MDHEN and CDR2 SYDVKM. This CDR3 reads CASSSQGAPFYGYTF.

This chain uses TRBV7-6 with TRBJ2-5; the D call of TRBD2 rests on TCRdb alone, since no DNA is present to check it. Germline CDR1 and CDR2: SGHVS and FNYEAQ. There are 16 residues in the CDR3. CDR3 sequence reads: CASSLGRLALQETQYF.

The V call is TRBV5-1, the J call TRBJ1-2; checking the TCRdb D call of TRBD1 is not possible without DNA. Germline V gene sequence: CDR1 SGHRS, CDR2 YFSETQ. The CDR3 sequence is 16 residues long. CDR3 sequence reads: CASREGTGGTNYGYTF. Looking up the rest from reference TRBV5-1 and TRBJ1-2 gives the full variable domain: KAGVTQTPRYLIKTRGQQVTLSCSPISGHRSVSWYQQTPGQGLQFLFEYFSETQRNKGNFPGRFSGRQFSNSRSEMNVSTLELGDSALYLCASREGTGGTNYGYTFGSGTRLTVV.

CDR3 region: CASSQKSNQPQHF. The J gene is TRBJ1-5, the V gene TRBV3-1. Germline lookup yields CDR1 LGHDT and CDR2 YNNKEL (reference sequence). This CDR3 spans 13 amino acids.

The chain recombines TRBV24-1 with TRBJ1-1; the TCRdb call, TRBD1, lacks DNA for checking. Germline V CDR1 and CDR2: KGHDR, SFDVKD. The CDR3 runs to 14 residues. The CDR3 here is CATSDPPSNTEAFF.

This sequence joins TRBV20-1 and TRBJ1-1. Per the germline V gene, CDR1 is DFQATT and CDR2 is SNEGSKA (reference sequence). The CDR3 has 12 residues. The CDR3 region is CSASYQKTEAFF.

V usage is TRBV29-1 and J usage is TRBJ2-7; TCRdb names TRBD1, which stays unverified in the absence of DNA. The length of the CDR3 is 14 residues. CDR1 SQVTM and CDR2 ANQGSEA come from the germline V gene. CDR3 region: CSVAGTGVSYEQYF.

This chain connects TRBV5-4 to TRBJ2-2; TCRdb picks TRBD2, but there is no DNA to check that call. In germline, CDR1 is SGHNT, CDR2 YYREEE (reference sequence). The CDR3 has 15 residues. The CDR3 here is CASSLRGWGTGELFF. Full variable domain (outside the CDR3, taken from reference TRBV5-4 and TRBJ2-2): ETGVTQSPTHLIKTRGQQVTLRCSSQSGHNTVSWYQQALGQGPQFIFQYYREEENGRGNFPPRFSGLQFPNYSSELNVNALELDDSALYLCASSLRGWGTGELFFGEGSRLTVL.

The rearrangement links TRBV20-1 to TRBJ2-1; lacking DNA, the TRBD2 call made by TCRdb goes unchecked. Germline V gene lookup returns CDR1 DFQATT and CDR2 SNEGSKA (reference sequence). CDR3 size: 12 residues. The CDR3 spells CRLAGGPDEQFF.

CDR3 sequence: CASRRQQGTGNTIYF. The chain joins TRBV5-1 to TRBJ1-3; no DNA is available, so the TRBD1 call from TCRdb remains unchecked. This CDR3 has 15 amino acids. Per the germline V gene, CDR1 is SGHRS and CDR2 is YFSETQ.

The chain is built from TRBV6-2 or TRBV6-3 and TRBJ1-2; absent DNA, TCRdb's TRBD1 call cannot be checked. The CDR3 is made up of 13 amino acids. Germline values: CDR1 MNHEY, CDR2 SVGEGT. Here the CDR3 reads CASSYTGEYGYTF.

The chain recombines TRBV11-2 with TRBJ2-3; TCRdb selects TRBD2, and the lack of DNA leaves this call unchecked. Germline CDR1 and CDR2: SGHAT and FQNNGV. This CDR3 region has 15 residues. CDR3 residues: CASSLGTMPPDTQYF.

The chain carries TRBV24-1 and TRBJ2-1; TCRdb's D call of TRBD1 is untestable without DNA. Germline loops: CDR1 KGHDR, CDR2 SFDVKD. The CDR3 loop spans 15 amino acids. CDR3 protein: CATSDPGTGDNEQFF.

This sequence joins TRBV5-1 and TRBJ2-1; the D call of TRBD1 rests on TCRdb alone, since no DNA is present to check it. CDR1 and CDR2 (germline): SGHRS, YFSETQ. The CDR3 is 19 residues long. CDR3 sequence reads: CASSRKGANGPDSYNEQFF.

The gene calls are TRBV7-9 and TRBJ1-1. The CDR3 sequence is 14 residues long. Per germline, CDR1 SEHNR and CDR2 FQNEAQ (reference sequence). The CDR3 region is CASSSRDKNTEAFF.